Described below is a single T cell receptor beta chain sequence and its context. The V end lost 2 bases, the J end lost 4 bases, and 11 bases lay between the germline ends. The CDR3 length is 14 residues. CDR1 and CDR2 from the germline V gene are ENHRY and SYGVKD. This entry belongs to a study of control samples from healthy donors and cancer patients. Here immunoSEQ multiplex PCR was the method, and the copy in TCRdb shows in-frame clones only, minus some. Of approximately 140,000 clones in the sample, about 90% are singletons; the top ten hold approximately 7%. This sequence joins TRBV10-3 and TRBJ1-2; D unresolved. Sequenced sample: blood. The sequence derives from a man aged 18 to 29 in good health. The CDR3 here is CAISEASYPYGYTF. For the CDR3, the DNA is TGTGCCATCAGTGAGGCGTCGTACCCCTATGGCTACACCTTC.